The 12 T cell receptor beta chains below come from one sample, sequenced in a study of T cells after posttransplantation cyclophosphamide. Busulfan-fludarabine conditioning, marrow transplant, and cyclophosphamide on days +3 and +4 were administered. The table came from immunoSEQ multiplex PCR; TCRdb's copy has only in-frame clones and leaves some out. The record shows around 3,100 clones for this sample, with no singletons present. The sample in question was PBMCs, obtained 84 days after allogeneic stem cell transplant with posttransplant cyclophosphamide. These receptors all stem from a female patient in her 40s who received an allogeneic stem cell transplant from a related donor, was CMV-positive, and had no GVHD. Some T cells may arise from the graft donor.

This clone was recorded many times. The V gene is TRBV6-6, the J gene TRBJ2-7; D is possibly TRBD2 (7 bases). The germline V gene encodes CDR1 MNHNY and CDR2 SVGAGI (reference sequence). The CDR3 has 13 amino acids. Trimming took 6 bases from V and 5 from J, leaving 14 bases between them. The CDR3 DNA is TGTGCCAGCAGGACTGGGGGGGGCAACGAGCAGTACTTC. Translated: CASRTGGGNEQYF.

This clone was counted ten times or more. The V gene is TRBV6-6, the J gene TRBJ1-1; TRBD1 aligns across 8 bases. Per the germline V gene, CDR1 is MNHNY and CDR2 is SVGAGI (reference sequence). The ends lost 7 bases at V and 5 bases at J; junction bases unmatched: 9. The CDR3 has 14 amino acids. The CDR3 DNA reads TGTGCCAGCAACATCCGGGACAGGCGGACTGAAGCTTTCTTT. Its protein is CASNIRDRRTEAFF.

By proportion, this clone is medium-sized (0.01 to 0.1%). The chain carries TRBV27 and TRBJ2-7; TRBD2 matches at 7 bases. V was clipped by 2 bases and J by 1 base; unmatched bases: 11. Germline CDR1 reads MNHEY; CDR2 reads SMNVEV (reference sequence). This CDR3 contains 17 residues. The CDR3 coding sequence is TGTGCCAGCAGTTTAAGGGGCGGGGGAGGGGCGTCCTACGAGCAGTACTTC. It yields the protein CASSLRGGGGASYEQYF.

Many counts were recorded for this clone. The rearrangement uses TRBV5-1 and TRBJ2-1; D perhaps matches TRBD1 (6 bases). The CDR3 sequence is 11 residues long. Germline CDR1 is SGHRS and CDR2 is YFSETQ. Trimming took 7 bases from V and 10 from J, leaving 12 bases between them. Here the CDR3 reads CASGGGGEQFF. CDR3 coding DNA: TGCGCCAGCGGGGGTGGGGGCGAGCAGTTCTTC. Together with reference TRBV5-1 and TRBJ2-1, the CDR3 gives the full variable domain: KAGVTQTPRYLIKTRGQQVTLSCSPISGHRSVSWYQQTPGQGLQFLFEYFSETQRNKGNFPGRFSGRQFSNSRSEMNVSTLELGDSALYLCASGGGGEQFFGPGTRLTVL.

This clone has a count of ten or more. This chain connects TRBV12-3 or TRBV12-4 to TRBJ1-6, with D hard to call. The CDR3 spans 13 residues. Trimming took 3 bases from V and 9 from J, leaving 9 bases between them. The CDR3 region is CASSFLDSSPLHF. CDR3 sequence (DNA): TGTGCCAGCAGTTTTCTTGATAGTTCACCCCTCCACTTT.

The table lists this clone with many counts. This chain uses TRBV29-1 with TRBJ2-1, with D possibly TRBD1 on 5 matching bases. V shed 5 bases and J shed 8 bases, with 10 bases lying between them. The CDR3 is 11 amino acids. Germline CDR1 reads SQVTM; CDR2 reads ANQGSEA. For the CDR3, the DNA is TGCAGCGTTAGAAGGGGTCATGAGCAGTTCTTC. It translates to CSVRRGHEQFF.

This clone was observed many times. The rearrangement links TRBV7-3 to TRBJ2-1, with a tentative D call TRBD1 (6 bases). Germline values: CDR1 SGHTA, CDR2 FQGTGA. The CDR3 consists of 13 residues. Trimming removed 5 bases at V and 4 bases at J, with 9 bases between. CDR3 DNA sequence: TGTGCCAGCAGCCTACAGGGTTACAATGAGCAGTTCTTC. Protein sequence: CASSLQGYNEQFF.

This clone was detected ten times or more. J is TRBJ1-3 and V is TRBV6-1, with D unclear. V shed 2 bases and J shed 0 bases, with 8 bases lying between them. CDR3 length equals 15 residues. In germline, CDR1 is MNHNS, CDR2 SASEGT. The CDR3 region is CASSEKRFSGNTIYF. The CDR3 nucleotides read TGTGCCAGCAGTGAAAAGAGGTTCTCTGGAAACACCATATATTTT.

This clone was observed at least ten times. V is TRBV7-9 and J is TRBJ1-2; 8 bases line up with TRBD1. J lost 4 bases, V lost 3 bases, and 7 bases had no gene match. The CDR3 covers 15 residues. CDR1 is SEHNR and CDR2 is FQNEAQ in the germline V gene (reference sequence). CDR3 loop: CASSLSRGLSYGYTF. The CDR3 coding sequence is TGTGCCAGCAGCTTGAGCAGGGGGCTCAGCTATGGCTACACCTTC. Drawing the rest from reference TRBV7-9 and TRBJ1-2, the complete variable domain is DTGVSQNPRHKITKRGQNVTFRCDPISEHNRLYWYRQTLGQGPEFLTYFQNEAQLEKSRLLSDRFSAERPKGSFSTLEIQRTEQGDSAMYLCASSLSRGLSYGYTFGSGTRLTVV.

In this sample, this clone turned up many times. The genes are TRBV10-1 and TRBJ2-7, with a weak D call TRBD1 (5 bases). Trimming cost V 10 bases and J 1 base, with 14 bases left between them. The CDR3 consists of 13 residues. Germline CDR1 reads WNHNN; CDR2 reads SYGVQD (reference sequence). The CDR3 loop is CATMLTESYEQYF. CDR3 nucleotides: TGCGCCACCATGTTGACAGAGTCCTACGAGCAGTACTTC.

This clone was found many times. This chain uses TRBV5-1 with TRBJ2-1; the match to TRBD2 covers 11 bases. V was clipped by 2 bases and J by 2 bases; unmatched bases: 0. The length of the CDR3 is 15 residues. Germline CDR1 reads SGHRS; CDR2 reads YFSETQ. The CDR3, as DNA: TGCGCCAGCAGCTTTAGCGGGGGGGCCTACAATGAGCAGTTCTTC. It translates to CASSFSGGAYNEQFF. The full variable domain, completed using reference TRBV5-1 and TRBJ2-1, is KAGVTQTPRYLIKTRGQQVTLSCSPISGHRSVSWYQQTPGQGLQFLFEYFSETQRNKGNFPGRFSGRQFSNSRSEMNVSTLELGDSALYLCASSFSGGAYNEQFFGPGTRLTVL.

The sample holds many counts of this clone. The V call is TRBV12-3 or TRBV12-4, the J call TRBJ2-1; 8 nucleotides match TRBD2. The CDR3 is made up of 15 amino acids. V lost 5 bases to trimming and J lost 7 bases; unmatched junction nucleotides: 10. The CDR3 loop reads CASSLSGAPANEQFF. The CDR3, as DNA: TGTGCCAGCAGTCTTAGCGGGGCCCCCGCAAATGAGCAGTTCTTC.